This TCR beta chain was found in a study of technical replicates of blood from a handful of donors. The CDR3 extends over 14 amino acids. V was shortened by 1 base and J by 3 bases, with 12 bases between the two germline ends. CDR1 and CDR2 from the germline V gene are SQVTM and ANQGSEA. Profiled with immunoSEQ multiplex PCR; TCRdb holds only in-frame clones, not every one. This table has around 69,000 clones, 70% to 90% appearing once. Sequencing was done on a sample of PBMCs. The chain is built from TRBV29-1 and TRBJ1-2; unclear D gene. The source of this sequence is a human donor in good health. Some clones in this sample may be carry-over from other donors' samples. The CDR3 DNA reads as TGCAGCGTTGAAGGAGCGGGGTTGGACTATGGCTACACCTTC. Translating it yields CSVEGAGLDYGYTF.